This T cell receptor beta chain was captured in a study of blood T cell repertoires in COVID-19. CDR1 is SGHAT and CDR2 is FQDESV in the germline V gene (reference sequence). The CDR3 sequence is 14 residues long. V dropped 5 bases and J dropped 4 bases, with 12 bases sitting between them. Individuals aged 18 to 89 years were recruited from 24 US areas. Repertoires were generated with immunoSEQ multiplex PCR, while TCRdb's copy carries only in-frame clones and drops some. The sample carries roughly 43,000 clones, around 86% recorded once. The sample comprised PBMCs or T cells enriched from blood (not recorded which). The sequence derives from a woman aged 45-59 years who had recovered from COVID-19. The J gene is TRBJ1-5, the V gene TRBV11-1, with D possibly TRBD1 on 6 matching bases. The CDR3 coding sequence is TGTGCCAGCAGCCTTACGGACAGTAATCAGCCCCAGCATTTT. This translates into CASSLTDSNQPQHF.